This T cell receptor beta chain stems from a study of glioma-infiltrating T cells. Of note for this clonotype: Antigen unknown.

Study outcomes and limitations: Tissue-blood divergence was below expectation in non-neoplastic patients, above in gliomas. CDR3 overlap between tissue and blood was very small.

Germline CDR1 and CDR2: MNHEY and SVGEGT. V lost 8 bases and J 5 bases, leaving 16 bases between the germline ends. This CDR3 is 13 amino acids long. TCR alpha and beta CDR3 regions were amplified from RNA using iRepertoire nested multiplex PCR. From the multiplex PCR reads, TCRdb called clonotypes with MiXCR, one entry per CDR3 protein. The sample lists fewer than 200,000 distinct CDR3 sequences, around 45% occurring once. Sequencing was done on a sample of glioma tissue, nonneoplastic brain tissue, or PBMCs (not recorded which). This chain links TRBV6-2 or TRBV6-3 with TRBJ2-7; a possible D gene is TRBD1 (5 bases). This TCR came from a human donor with low-grade glioma or glioblastoma, undergoing nonglioma brain surgery, or in good health (not recorded which). The CDR3 nucleotides read TGTGCCAGCCTCCAGGGCTCTCTCCACGAGCAGTACTTC. Protein: CASLQGSLHEQYF.